Below, 17 T cell receptor beta chains from the same sample are listed, as sequenced in a study of blood T cell repertoires in COVID-19. The assay was immunoSEQ multiplex PCR, and TCRdb's table has in-frame clones only and misses some. The top ten hold roughly 1.4% of the sample, which has approximately 250,000 clones, roughly 84% seen once. Sample: peripheral blood. These receptors came from a woman between 40 and 55 years old who had recovered from COVID-19.

V gene TRBV2 combines with J gene TRBJ1-5; unclear D gene. The CDR3 runs to 14 residues. The germline V and J ends were trimmed by 8 bases and 12 bases, with 23 bases remaining between them. CDR1 is SNHLY, CDR2 FYNNEI, per germline. CDR3 protein: CASELFRSSGGQHF. The CDR3 DNA reads TGTGCCAGCGAGCTATTTAGGTCCAGCGGTGGCCAGCATTTT.

The chain uses TRBV7-3 and TRBJ2-3, with 7 bases aligning to TRBD1. J was trimmed by 8 bases and V by 4 bases; bases with no gene match: 9. This CDR3 is built from 14 residues. Germline CDR1 SGHTA, CDR2 FQGTGA. As DNA, the CDR3 is TGTGCCAGCAGCTCGACAGGGTTCACGGGTACGCAGTATTTT. The encoded protein is CASSSTGFTGTQYF. Using reference TRBV7-3 and TRBJ2-3 for the parts outside the CDR3, the full variable domain is GAGVSQTPSNKVTEKGKYVELRCDPISGHTALYWYRQSLGQGPEFLIYFQGTGAADDSGLPNDRFFAVRPEGSVSTLKIQRTERGDSAVYLCASSSTGFTGTQYFGPGTRLTVL.

V gene TRBV18 combines with J gene TRBJ2-7, with D possibly TRBD2 on 5 matching bases. The V gene's germline CDR1 is KGHSH and CDR2 LQKENI. V was shortened by 0 bases and J by 6 bases, with 24 bases between the two germline ends. CDR3 length: 18 residues. CDR3 sequence (DNA): TGTGCCAGCTCACCACCGAAGAGGGCCCGAGACAACGCAGGCGAGCAGTACTTC. It codes for CASSPPKRARDNAGEQYF. The variable domain in full, completed from reference TRBV18 and TRBJ2-7, reads NAGVMQNPRHLVRRRGQEARLRCSPMKGHSHVYWYRQLPEEGLKFMVYLQKENIIDESGMPKERFSAEFPKEGPSILRIQQVVRGDSAAYFCASSPPKRARDNAGEQYFGPGTRLTVT.

The chain joins TRBV11-1 to TRBJ2-7; 7 bases fit TRBD1. This CDR3 is built from 16 residues. With 5 bases clipped from V and 7 bases from J, the junction kept 17 bases outside the gene matches. In germline, CDR1 is SGHAT, CDR2 FQDESV (reference sequence). This CDR3 is CASSKGKGQPDREQYF. CDR3 DNA sequence: TGTGCCAGCAGCAAAGGTAAGGGACAGCCCGACAGGGAGCAGTACTTC.

The V gene is TRBV11-2, the J gene TRBJ2-7; 7 bases agree with TRBD2. The germline V gene has CDR1 SGHAT and CDR2 FQNNGV. Unmatched junction bases numbered 1, after V lost 5 bases and J lost 0 bases. This CDR3 region has 13 residues. CDR3 sequence reads: CASSRGDSYEQYF. CDR3 bases: TGTGCCAGCAGCCGGGGGGACTCCTACGAGCAGTACTTC. The entire variable domain, with the rest obtained from reference TRBV11-2 and TRBJ2-7, is as follows: EAGVAQSPRYKIIEKRQSVAFWCNPISGHATLYWYQQILGQGPKLLIQFQNNGVVDDSQLPKDRFSAERLKGVDSTLKIQPAKLEDSAVYLCASSRGDSYEQYFGPGTRLTVT.

This clone was seen a single time. The rearrangement joins TRBV7-2 to TRBJ2-1; 14 nucleotides line up with TRBD2. This CDR3 comprises 20 residues. The ends lost 0 bases at V and 0 bases at J; junction bases unmatched: 7. Germline V CDR1 and CDR2: SGHTA, FQGNSA. The CDR3 DNA is TGTGCCAGCAGCTTAGCCAAGGGACTAGCGGGGGAGGGCTCCTACAATGAGCAGTTCTTC. Amino acid sequence: CASSLAKGLAGEGSYNEQFF.

The chain joins TRBV7-8 to TRBJ1-5; D is uncertain. Trimming left V 3 bases short and J 4 bases short, with 10 bases between. Germline V gene lookup returns CDR1 SGHVS and CDR2 FQNEAQ. The CDR3 runs to 14 residues. The CDR3 sequence is CASSFGASNQPQHF. CDR3 sequence (DNA): TGTGCCAGCAGCTTCGGAGCAAGTAATCAGCCCCAGCATTTT.

This clone was seen only once. The rearrangement links TRBV30 to TRBJ2-5; TRBD1 matches at 8 bases. Trimming cost V 1 base and J 2 bases; bases outside gene matches: 3. This CDR3 is 14 amino acids long. Germline loops: CDR1 GTSNPN, CDR2 SVGIG (reference sequence). Here the CDR3 DNA reads TGTGCCTGGAGTGGGGGACAGGAACAAGAGACCCAGTACTTC. This codes for CAWSGGQEQETQYF.

V is TRBV4-3 and J is TRBJ2-7, with TRBD1 matching over 9 bases. CDR1 and CDR2 from the germline V gene are LGHNA and YSLEER. The CDR3 extends over 17 amino acids. J was trimmed by 3 bases and V by 1 base; bases with no gene match: 10. In nucleotides, the CDR3 is TGCGCCAGCAGCCAAGCCATGGGGACAGGGAAGGGCTACGAGCAGTACTTC. It is translated as CASSQAMGTGKGYEQYF.

This chain connects TRBV11-3 to TRBJ2-7; D is possibly TRBD1 (6 bases). CDR1 SGHNT and CDR2 YENEEA come from the germline V gene. The germline V and J ends were trimmed by 5 bases and 0 bases, with 14 bases remaining between them. The CDR3 totals 15 residues. DNA of the CDR3: TGTGCCAGCAGCCCCCAGGGGCCCCCCTCCTACGAGCAGTACTTC. Translation gives CASSPQGPPSYEQYF.

The chain carries TRBV11-3 and TRBJ1-3, with TRBD1 identical over 7 bases. After removal of 5 bases from V and 0 bases from J, the junction contained 4 bases not matched to a gene. This CDR3 is built from 15 residues. CDR1 is SGHNT and CDR2 is YENEEA in the germline V gene. CDR3 sequence reads: CASSPRTGSGNTIYF. CDR3 in DNA: TGTGCCAGCAGCCCCCGGACAGGCTCTGGAAACACCATATATTTT.

The chain employs TRBV29-1 and TRBJ2-3; 10 nucleotides align to TRBD1. The CDR3 length is 13 residues. Germline V gene data show CDR1 as SQVTM and CDR2 as ANQGSEA. The V and J ends lost 7 bases and 6 bases, in that order; junction bases with no gene match: 7. The CDR3 region has the DNA TGCAGCGGGCGGACAGGGGGGACTGATACGCAGTATTTT. It encodes CSGRTGGTDTQYF.

CDR3 coding DNA: TGTGCCAGCAGCTTAGATCTGGACAGGGGTCCGCCCGGGGAGCTGTTTTTT. Its protein is CASSLDLDRGPPGELFF. This chain links TRBV11-2 with TRBJ2-2, with 9 nucleotides matching TRBD1. CDR1 SGHAT and CDR2 FQNNGV come from the germline V gene. Trimming at V came to 0 bases and at J to 6 bases, leaving 8 bases not matched to a gene. This CDR3 spans 17 amino acids. Using reference TRBV11-2 and TRBJ2-2 for the parts outside the CDR3, the full variable domain is EAGVAQSPRYKIIEKRQSVAFWCNPISGHATLYWYQQILGQGPKLLIQFQNNGVVDDSQLPKDRFSAERLKGVDSTLKIQPAKLEDSAVYLCASSLDLDRGPPGELFFGEGSRLTVL.

V gene TRBV7-8 combines with J gene TRBJ2-2; weak D call: TRBD2 (6 bases). V lost 9 bases and J lost 2, with 16 bases in between. This CDR3 has 15 amino acids. Germline V gene lookup returns CDR1 SGHVS and CDR2 FQNEAQ. The CDR3 spells CASTTFGTNTGELFF. The CDR3 nucleotides are TGTGCCAGTACAACGTTCGGGACTAACACCGGGGAGCTGTTTTTT.

This chain uses TRBV12-3 or TRBV12-4 with TRBJ2-7, with D maybe TRBD2 (6 bases). V lost 1 base and J 7 bases, leaving 11 bases between the germline ends. This CDR3 spans 13 amino acids. The CDR3 DNA reads TGTGCCAGCAGTTTAGTTCCGGAGGGGGAGCAGTACTTC. Protein product: CASSLVPEGEQYF.

As concerns this clone: This CDR3 is also generated by other DNA sequences in the sample. The rearrangement links TRBV5-1 to TRBJ2-7; D ambiguous. Germline CDR1 and CDR2: SGHRS and YFSETQ. CDR3 length: 12 amino acids. The germline V and J ends were trimmed by 4 bases and 1 base, with 6 bases remaining between them. Here the CDR3 DNA reads TGCGCCAGCAGCCCAGGTTCCTACGAGCAGTACTTC. Its translation: CASSPGSYEQYF.

This clone has a handful of counts. The V and J genes are TRBV6-5 and TRBJ2-7; 13 bases are shared with TRBD2. J was trimmed by 3 bases and V by 6 bases; bases with no gene match: 2. Germline CDR1 and CDR2: MNHEY and SVGAGI. This CDR3 spans 14 amino acids. This chain's CDR3 is CASSRTSGGYEQYF. For the CDR3, the DNA is TGTGCCAGCAGCCGGACTAGCGGGGGCTACGAGCAGTACTTC.